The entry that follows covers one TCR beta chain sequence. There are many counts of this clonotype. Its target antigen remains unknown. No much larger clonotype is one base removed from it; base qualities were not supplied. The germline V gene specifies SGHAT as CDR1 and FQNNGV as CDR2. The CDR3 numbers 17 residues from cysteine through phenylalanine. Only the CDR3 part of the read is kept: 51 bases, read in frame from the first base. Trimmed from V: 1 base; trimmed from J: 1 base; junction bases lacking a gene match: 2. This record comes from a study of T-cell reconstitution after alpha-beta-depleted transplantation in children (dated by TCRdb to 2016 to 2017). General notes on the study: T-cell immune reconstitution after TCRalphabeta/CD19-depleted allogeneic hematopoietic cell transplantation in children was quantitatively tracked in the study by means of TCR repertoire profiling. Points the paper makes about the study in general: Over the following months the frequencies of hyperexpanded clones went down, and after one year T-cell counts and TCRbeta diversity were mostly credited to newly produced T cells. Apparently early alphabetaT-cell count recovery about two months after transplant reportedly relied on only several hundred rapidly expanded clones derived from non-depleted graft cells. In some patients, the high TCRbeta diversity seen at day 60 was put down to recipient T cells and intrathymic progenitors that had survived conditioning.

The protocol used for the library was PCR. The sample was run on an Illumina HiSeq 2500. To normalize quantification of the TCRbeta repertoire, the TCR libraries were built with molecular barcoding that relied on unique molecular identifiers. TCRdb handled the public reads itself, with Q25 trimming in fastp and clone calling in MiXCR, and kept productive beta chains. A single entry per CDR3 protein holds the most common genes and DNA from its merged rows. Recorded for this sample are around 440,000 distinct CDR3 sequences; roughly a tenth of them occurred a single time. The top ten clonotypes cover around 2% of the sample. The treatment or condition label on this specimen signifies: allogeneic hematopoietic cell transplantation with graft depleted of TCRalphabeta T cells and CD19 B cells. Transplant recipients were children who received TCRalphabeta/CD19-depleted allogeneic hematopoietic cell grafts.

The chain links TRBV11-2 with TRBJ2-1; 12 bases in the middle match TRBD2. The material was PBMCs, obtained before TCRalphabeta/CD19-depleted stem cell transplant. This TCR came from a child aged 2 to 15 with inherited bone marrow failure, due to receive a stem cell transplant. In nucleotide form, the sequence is TGTGCCAGCAGCTTAGGACTAGCGGGAGTATCCTACAATGAGCAGTTCTTC. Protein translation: CASSLGLAGVSYNEQFF. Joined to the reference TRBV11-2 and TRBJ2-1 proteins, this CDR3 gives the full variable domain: EAGVAQSPRYKIIEKRQSVAFWCNPISGHATLYWYQQILGQGPKLLIQFQNNGVVDDSQLPKDRFSAERLKGVDSTLKIQPAKLEDSAVYLCASSLGLAGVSYNEQFFGPGTRLTVL.